This paragraph reports one T cell receptor beta chain. This record belongs to a study of blood T cell repertoires in COVID-19. Clones were read by immunoSEQ multiplex PCR, and TCRdb kept only the in-frame ones, dropping some. The repertoire holds 260,000 or so clones, with roughly 87% as singletons. With V trimmed by 1 base and J by 1 base, 7 bases remained unmatched. Germline CDR1 reads MGHRA; CDR2 reads YSYEKL. The CDR3 is 18 residues long. The V and J genes are TRBV4-1 and TRBJ2-5, with TRBD2 identical over 12 bases. Material for sequencing was peripheral blood. The TCR comes from a human donor in a cohort sampled during active COVID-19. The CDR3 nucleotides read TGCGCCAGCAGCCAAGTCTCCGGACTAGCGGGGTTCCAAGAGACCCAGTACTTC. Its protein product is CASSQVSGLAGFQETQYF.